The text below deals with one T cell receptor (beta chain). The antigen remains unidentified. Germline-derived CDR1 and CDR2 are MNHEY and SMNVEV (reference sequence). This CDR3 comprises 16 residues. The data stem from a study of T cells expressing NK-cell markers. With the 5' RACE reads reprocessed, TCRdb shows one record per CDR3 protein and no DNA. The sample includes about 430,000 distinct CDR3 sequences. Study-wide findings and caveats: In roughly 6 donors, dominant CD3+CD56+NKG2C+ clones formed about 1.0-7.0% of CD8+ cells.

The sequencing input was blood T cells: a sorted CD56 or NKG2C T cell subset, CD4+ or CD8+ T cells, or bulk PBMC T cells (not recorded which). The origin of this receptor is a woman aged 45-65 years in good health. The V gene is TRBV27, the J gene TRBJ2-1; TCRdb returns TRBD2, unconfirmable since there is no DNA. CDR3 region: CASSSLLAGGPYEQFF.